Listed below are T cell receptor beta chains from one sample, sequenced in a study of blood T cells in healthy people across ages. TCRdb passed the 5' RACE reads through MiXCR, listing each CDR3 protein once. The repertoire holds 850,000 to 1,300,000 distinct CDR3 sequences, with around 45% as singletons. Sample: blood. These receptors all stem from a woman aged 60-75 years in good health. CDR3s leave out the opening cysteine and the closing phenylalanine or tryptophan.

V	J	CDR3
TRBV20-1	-	SARDAPLSSYNEQY
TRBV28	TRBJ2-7	ASSLTAYYEQY
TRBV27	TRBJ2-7	ASSLRRFAIDEQY
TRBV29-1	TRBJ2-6	SGGTAVHSGANVLT
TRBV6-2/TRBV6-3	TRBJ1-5	ASSYAGADQPQH
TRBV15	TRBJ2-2	ATSRDPMGANTGELF
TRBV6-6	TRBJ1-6	ASSGETGPNSPLH
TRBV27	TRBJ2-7	ASSGRITYEQY
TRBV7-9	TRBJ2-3	ASSLALSADTQY
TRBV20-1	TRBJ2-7	SARQLAESSYEQY
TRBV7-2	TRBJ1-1	ASSQRGVEAF
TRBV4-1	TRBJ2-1	ASSQRAGGSSYNEQF
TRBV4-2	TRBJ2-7	ASSPAANPLGEQY
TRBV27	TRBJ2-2	ASSLSGLVASGELF
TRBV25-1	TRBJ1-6	ASSAPGQAYRNSPLH
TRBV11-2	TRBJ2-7	ASSSTTGLGSYEQY
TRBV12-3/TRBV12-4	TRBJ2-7	ASSLAGGQGAHEQY
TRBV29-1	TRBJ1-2	SVADRGDGYT
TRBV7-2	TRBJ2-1	ASSFSSLEQF
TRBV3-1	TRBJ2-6	ASSQALAAGANVLT
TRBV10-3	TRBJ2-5	AISTATGQETQY
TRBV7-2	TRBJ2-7	ASSLGGRPEQY
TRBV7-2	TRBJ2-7	ASSLVVTIRYEQY
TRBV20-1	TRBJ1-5	SASWTDGQPQH
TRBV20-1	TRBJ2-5	SAGGQGREVYDGTQY
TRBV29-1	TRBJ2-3	THLSGDDTQY
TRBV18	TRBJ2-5	ASSPPRREVQETQY
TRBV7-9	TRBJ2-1	ASSSEPAGMYNEQF
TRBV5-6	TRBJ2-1	ASSFRTVDQRERF
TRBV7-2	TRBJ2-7	ASSRDSEQY
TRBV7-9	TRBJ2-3	ASSYRRAVADTQY
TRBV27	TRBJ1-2	ASSADRRYYGYT
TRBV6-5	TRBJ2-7	ASSYRTGFHEQY
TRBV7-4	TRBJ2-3	ASSPWTSGRAADTQY
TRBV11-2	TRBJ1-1	ASTLTDTEAF
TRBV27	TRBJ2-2	ASSQGLYTGELF
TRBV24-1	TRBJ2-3	ATSDTDSTDTQY
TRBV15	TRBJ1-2	ATTTRGGIYGYT
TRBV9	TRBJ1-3	ASSLRWAGSSGNTIY
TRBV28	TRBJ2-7	ASRRGTEWEQY
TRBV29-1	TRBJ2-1	SVEEQGINEQF
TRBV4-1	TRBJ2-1	ASSQAPGWSEQF
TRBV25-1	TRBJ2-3	ASSGQGAIYTDTQY
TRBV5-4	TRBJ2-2	ASSGGTSGMPGELF
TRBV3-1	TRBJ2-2	ASSSPRGNVRAGELF
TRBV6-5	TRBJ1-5	ASRLRPGQGTDQPQH
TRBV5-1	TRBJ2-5	ASSPERTGLGNEQY
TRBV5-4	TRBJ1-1	ASSPVAGGNTEAF
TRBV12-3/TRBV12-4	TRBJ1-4	ASSLSGNGNEKLF
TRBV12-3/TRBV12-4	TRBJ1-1	ASSWGSEAF
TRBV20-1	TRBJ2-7	SARGRQAVYEQY
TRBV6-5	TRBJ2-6	ASSLGMPPGANVLT
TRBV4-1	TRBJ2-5	ASSQTGVTQY
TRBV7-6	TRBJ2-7	ASSLSATVRGHEQY
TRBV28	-	TSSRQGYEQY